This T cell receptor beta chain stems from a study of T cells in Graves' hyperthyroidism and ophthalmopathy. From RNA transcripts, TCR beta CDR3 regions were amplified. Researchers ran a first-round RT-PCR on the TCR CDR3 using the HTBI primer set. TCRdb reprocessed the multiplex PCR reads via MiXCR and lists one record per CDR3 protein. The table lists approximately 370,000 distinct CDR3 sequences, about 15% of them singletons. There are 15 residues in the CDR3. The V and J ends lost 1 base and 4 bases respectively, with 13 bases between them. Germline V gene lookup returns CDR1 SQVTM and CDR2 ANQGSEA. The PBMCs were taken from around 10 ml of fresh peripheral blood.

Sequenced material: blood. This sequence originates from a woman aged 25 to 39 with Graves' hyperthyroidism. The J gene is TRBJ2-2, the V gene TRBV29-1; maybe TRBD2 (5 bases). The CDR3 loop reads CSVEGQEAGTGELFF. CDR3 DNA: TGCAGCGTTGAAGGGCAGGAGGCAGGCACCGGGGAGCTGTTTTTT.